A selection of T cell receptor beta chains follows, all from one sample in a study of blood T cell repertoires in COVID-19. Produced via immunoSEQ multiplex PCR; TCRdb's table is partial and in-frame only. In the table there are approximately 150,000 clones, approximately 82% of which are singletons. The sequencing sample was made of peripheral blood. The receptors here all came from a human donor in a cohort sampled during active COVID-19. Each CDR3 is given with its conserved first and last residue. D genes are given only for firm matches. Size is omitted from some rows. Given values are once, few, many or a class for expanded clones.

V gene	clone size	D gene	J gene	CDR3 DNA	CDR3 protein
TRBV4-2	NA	NA	TRBJ1-3	TGTGCCAGCAGCCAAACCGGGGGTCTTTGGGGAAACACCATATATTTT	CASSQTGGLWGNTIYF
TRBV7-6	NA	TRBD2	TRBJ2-2	TGTGCCAGCAGCCCCTCTAGCGGGACGGTAACCGGGGAGCTGTTTTTT	CASSPSSGTVTGELFF
TRBV9	once	TRBD2	TRBJ2-7	TGTGCCAGCAGCGTCGGGGGGAGCGGGATCACCTACGAGCAGTACTTC	CASSVGGSGITYEQYF
TRBV7-3	NA	TRBD2	TRBJ2-1	TGTGCCAGCAGCTCTCGCGCTGTTTGGGGACTAGCGGGAGGGCCGGTCAACAATGAGCAGTTCTTC	CASSSRAVWGLAGGPVNNEQFF
TRBV7-3	NA	TRBD1	TRBJ2-2	TGTGCCAGCAGCCAGACAGGGACCCTGAACACCGGGGAGCTGTTTTTT	CASSQTGTLNTGELFF
TRBV6-7	NA	NA	TRBJ1-1	TGTGCCAGCAGTTACTCTCATAAGAGGGGGGGCCGGAACACTGAAGCTTTCTTT	CASSYSHKRGGRNTEAFF
TRBV18	NA	NA	TRBJ2-3	TGTGCCAGCTCACCAACTGGCGCGGCTAGCACAGATACGCAGTATTTT	CASSPTGAASTDTQYF
TRBV6-5	NA	TRBD2	TRBJ2-7	TGTGCCAGCAGTTACTCGAGCGGGAGCTACGAGCAGTACTTC	CASSYSSGSYEQYF
TRBV28	NA	NA	TRBJ1-2	TGTGCCAGCCGCATTGGGGGGAATCGTGGCTACACCTTC	CASRIGGNRGYTF
TRBV4-1	NA	TRBD1	TRBJ1-5	TGCGCCAGCACTGAGACGGGACAGGGGAATCAGCCCCAGCATTTT	CASTETGQGNQPQHF
TRBV5-8	few	TRBD2	TRBJ2-5	TGTGCCAGCAGCTTGGCCGCGGGAGGTGAGACCCAGTACTTC	CASSLAAGGETQYF
TRBV27	NA	NA	TRBJ2-5	TGTGCCAGCAGTTTCAGGGTGGGGGAGACCCAGTACTTC	CASSFRVGETQYF
TRBV6-5	NA	TRBD2	TRBJ2-7	TGTGCCAGCAGTCGTACGGCGGGAGCCTACGAGCAGTACTTC	CASSRTAGAYEQYF
TRBV28	NA	TRBD1	TRBJ1-1	TGTGCCACCGTACAGGGGTACAACACTGAAGCTTTCTTT	CATVQGYNTEAFF
TRBV5-5	NA	NA	TRBJ2-3	TGTGCCAGCAGCTTTTCGGGATATCGGTCAGATACGCAGTATTTT	CASSFSGYRSDTQYF
TRBV28	NA	NA	TRBJ1-1	TGTGCCAGCAGTTGGGGGGGGACTGAAGCTTTCTTT	CASSWGGTEAFF
TRBV7-2	once	NA	TRBJ2-3	TGTGCCAGCAGCTTAGAGGGAGGGGGAATCGATACGCAGTATTTT	CASSLEGGGIDTQYF
TRBV27	NA	NA	TRBJ1-1	TGTGCCAGCAGTTGGGGGAGGGACACTGAAGCTTTCTTT	CASSWGRDTEAFF
TRBV11-2	few	TRBD2	TRBJ2-5	TGTGCCAGCAGCTTAGTAGCGGGAGTGGCGGAGACCCAGTACTTC	CASSLVAGVAETQYF
TRBV10-3	NA	NA	TRBJ2-7	TGTGCCATCAGTGAGAGGGAGATTGGTGGCTACGAGCAGTACTTC	CAISEREIGGYEQYF
TRBV18	NA	NA	TRBJ2-7	TGTGCCACCACAGGTTCCAACTACGAGCAGTACTTC	CATTGSNYEQYF
TRBV6-5	NA	NA	TRBJ1-3	TGTGCCAGCTTATCGGAGACGGGGTCCACCATATATTTT	CASLSETGSTIYF